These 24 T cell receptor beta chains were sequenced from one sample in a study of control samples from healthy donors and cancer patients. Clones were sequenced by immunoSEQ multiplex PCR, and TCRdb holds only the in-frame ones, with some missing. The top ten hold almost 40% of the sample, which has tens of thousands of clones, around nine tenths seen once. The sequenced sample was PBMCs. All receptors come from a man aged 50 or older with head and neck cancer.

The CDR3 nucleotides read TGTGCCTGGACCCTCGGGCTAGCCCGTGAGACCCAGTACTTC. Translated: CAWTLGLARETQYF. This chain uses TRBV30 with TRBJ2-5; possible D gene TRBD2, 5 bases. V lost 4 bases and J lost 5, with 17 bases in between. This CDR3 comprises 14 residues. CDR1 is GTSNPN and CDR2 is SVGIG in the germline V gene (reference sequence).

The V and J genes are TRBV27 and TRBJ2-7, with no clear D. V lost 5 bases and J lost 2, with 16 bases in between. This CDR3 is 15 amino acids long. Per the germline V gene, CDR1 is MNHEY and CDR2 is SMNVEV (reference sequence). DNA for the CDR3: TGTGCCAGCAGTCCCCGTCAGCTCCAACCCTACGAGCAGTACTTC. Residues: CASSPRQLQPYEQYF.

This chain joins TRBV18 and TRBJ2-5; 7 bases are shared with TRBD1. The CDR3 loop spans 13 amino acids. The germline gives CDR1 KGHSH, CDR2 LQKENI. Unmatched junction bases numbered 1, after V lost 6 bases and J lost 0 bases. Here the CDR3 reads CASSGTDQETQYF. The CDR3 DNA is TGTGCCAGCTCCGGGACAGACCAAGAGACCCAGTACTTC.

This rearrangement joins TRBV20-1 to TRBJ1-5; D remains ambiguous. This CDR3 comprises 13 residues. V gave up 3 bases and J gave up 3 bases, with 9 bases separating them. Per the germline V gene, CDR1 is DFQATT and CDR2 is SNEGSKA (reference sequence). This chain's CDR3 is CSASVTNNQPQHF. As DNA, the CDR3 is TGCAGTGCTAGTGTGACAAACAATCAGCCCCAGCATTTT.

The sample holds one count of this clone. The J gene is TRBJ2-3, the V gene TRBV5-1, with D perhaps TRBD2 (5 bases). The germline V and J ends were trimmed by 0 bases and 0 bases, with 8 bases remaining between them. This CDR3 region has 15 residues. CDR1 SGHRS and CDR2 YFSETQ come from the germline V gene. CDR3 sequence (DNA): TGCGCCAGCAGCTTGGGGGTAGCGAGCACAGATACGCAGTATTTT. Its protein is CASSLGVASTDTQYF.

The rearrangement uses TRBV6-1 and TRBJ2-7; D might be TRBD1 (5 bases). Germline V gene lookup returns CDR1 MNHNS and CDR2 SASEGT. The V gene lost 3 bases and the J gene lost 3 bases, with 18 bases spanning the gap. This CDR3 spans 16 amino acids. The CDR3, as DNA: TGTGCCAGCAGTGAGCTGGCAGGGTTAACAAACTACGAGCAGTACTTC. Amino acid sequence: CASSELAGLTNYEQYF.

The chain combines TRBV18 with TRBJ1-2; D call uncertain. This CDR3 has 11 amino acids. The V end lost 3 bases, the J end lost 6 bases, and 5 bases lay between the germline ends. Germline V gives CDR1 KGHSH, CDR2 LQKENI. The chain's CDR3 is CASSPGHGYTF. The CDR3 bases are TGTGCCAGCTCACCGGGTCATGGCTACACCTTC.

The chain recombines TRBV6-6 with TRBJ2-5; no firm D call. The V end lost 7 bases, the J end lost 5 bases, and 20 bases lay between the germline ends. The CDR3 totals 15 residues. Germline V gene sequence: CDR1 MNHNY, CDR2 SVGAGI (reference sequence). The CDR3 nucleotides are TGTGCCAGCAAGAGTGGCAGTCGCTTGGGGGAGACCCAGTACTTC. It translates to CASKSGSRLGETQYF.

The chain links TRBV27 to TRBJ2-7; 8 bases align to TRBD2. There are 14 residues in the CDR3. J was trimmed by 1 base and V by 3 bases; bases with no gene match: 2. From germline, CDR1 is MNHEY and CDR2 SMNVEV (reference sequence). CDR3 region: CASSLRGESYEQYF. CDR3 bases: TGTGCCAGCAGTTTGCGGGGGGAATCCTACGAGCAGTACTTC.

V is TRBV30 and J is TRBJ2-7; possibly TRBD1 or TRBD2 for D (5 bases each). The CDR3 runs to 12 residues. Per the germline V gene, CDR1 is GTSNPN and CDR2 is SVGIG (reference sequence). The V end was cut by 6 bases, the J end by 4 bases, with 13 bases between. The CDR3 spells CACWDGPYEQYF. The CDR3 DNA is TGTGCCTGCTGGGACGGGCCTTACGAGCAGTACTTC.

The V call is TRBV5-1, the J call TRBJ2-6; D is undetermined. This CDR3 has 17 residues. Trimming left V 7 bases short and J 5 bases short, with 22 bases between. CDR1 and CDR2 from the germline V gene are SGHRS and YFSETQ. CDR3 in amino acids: CASQRRSVQSRANVLTF. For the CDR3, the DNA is TGCGCCAGCCAGCGCAGATCGGTTCAAAGTCGGGCCAACGTCCTGACTTTC.

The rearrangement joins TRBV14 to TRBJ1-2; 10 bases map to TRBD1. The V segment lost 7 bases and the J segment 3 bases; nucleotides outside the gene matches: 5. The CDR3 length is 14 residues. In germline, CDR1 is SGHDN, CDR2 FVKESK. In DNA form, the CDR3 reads TGTGCCAGCAACCTCGGGACAGGGGACTATGGCTACACCTTC. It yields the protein CASNLGTGDYGYTF.

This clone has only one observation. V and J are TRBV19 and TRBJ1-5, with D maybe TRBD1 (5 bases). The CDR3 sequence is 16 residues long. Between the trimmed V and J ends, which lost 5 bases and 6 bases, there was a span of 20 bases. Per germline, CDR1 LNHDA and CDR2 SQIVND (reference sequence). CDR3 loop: CASSSTFRVQGQPQHF. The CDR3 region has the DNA TGTGCCAGTAGTTCGACTTTCAGGGTACAAGGTCAGCCCCAGCATTTT.

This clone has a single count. The CDR3 loop reads CASSLRDRVVAAGYTF. The CDR3 DNA is TGTGCCAGCAGCTTGAGGGACAGGGTCGTCGCTGCTGGCTACACCTTC. The chain links TRBV5-6 to TRBJ1-2, with TRBD1 identical over 9 bases. The CDR3 loop spans 16 amino acids. Germline CDR1 is SGHDT and CDR2 is YYEEEE. J gave up 7 bases and V 1 base, and 11 bases lay outside the gene matches.

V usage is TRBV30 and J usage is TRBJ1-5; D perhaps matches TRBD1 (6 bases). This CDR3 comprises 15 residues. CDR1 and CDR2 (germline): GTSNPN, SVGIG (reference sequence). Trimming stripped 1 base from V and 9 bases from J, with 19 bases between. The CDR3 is CAWSGGLLAGGPQHF. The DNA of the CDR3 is TGTGCCTGGAGTGGGGGGCTCCTGGCGGGGGGGCCCCAGCATTTT.

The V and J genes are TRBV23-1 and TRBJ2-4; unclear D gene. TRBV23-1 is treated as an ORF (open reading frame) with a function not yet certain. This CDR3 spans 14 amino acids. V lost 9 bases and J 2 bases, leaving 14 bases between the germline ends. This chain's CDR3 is CASKVRVTKNIQYF. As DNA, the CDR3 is TGCGCCAGTAAGGTTAGGGTAACCAAAAACATTCAGTACTTC.

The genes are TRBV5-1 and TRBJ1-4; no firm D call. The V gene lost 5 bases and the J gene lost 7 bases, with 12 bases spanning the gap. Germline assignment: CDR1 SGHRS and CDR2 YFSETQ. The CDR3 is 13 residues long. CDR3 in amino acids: CASRWRVGEKLFF. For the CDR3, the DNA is TGCGCCAGCAGATGGAGGGTTGGTGAAAAACTGTTTTTT. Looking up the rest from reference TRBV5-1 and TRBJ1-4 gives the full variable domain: KAGVTQTPRYLIKTRGQQVTLSCSPISGHRSVSWYQQTPGQGLQFLFEYFSETQRNKGNFPGRFSGRQFSNSRSEMNVSTLELGDSALYLCASRWRVGEKLFFGSGTQLSVL.

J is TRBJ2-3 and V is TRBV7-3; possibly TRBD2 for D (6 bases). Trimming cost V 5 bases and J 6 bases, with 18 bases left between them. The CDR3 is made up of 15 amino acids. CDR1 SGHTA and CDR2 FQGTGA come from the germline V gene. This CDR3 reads CASSVGRDLPDTQYF. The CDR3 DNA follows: TGTGCCAGCAGCGTGGGGCGGGATTTACCGGATACGCAGTATTTT.

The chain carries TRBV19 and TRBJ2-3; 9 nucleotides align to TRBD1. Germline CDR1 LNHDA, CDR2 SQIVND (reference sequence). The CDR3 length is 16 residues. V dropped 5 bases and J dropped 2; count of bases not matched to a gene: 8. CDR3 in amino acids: CASSLTGTGFTDTQYF. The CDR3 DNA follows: TGTGCCAGTAGTTTAACCGGGACAGGGTTCACAGATACGCAGTATTTT.

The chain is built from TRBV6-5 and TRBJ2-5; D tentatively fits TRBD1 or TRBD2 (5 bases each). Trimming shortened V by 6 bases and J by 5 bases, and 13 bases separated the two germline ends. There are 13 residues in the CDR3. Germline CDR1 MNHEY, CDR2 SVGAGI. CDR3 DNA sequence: TGTGCCAGCAGCTCGGGGCGCGGGGAGACCCAGTACTTC. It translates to CASSSGRGETQYF.

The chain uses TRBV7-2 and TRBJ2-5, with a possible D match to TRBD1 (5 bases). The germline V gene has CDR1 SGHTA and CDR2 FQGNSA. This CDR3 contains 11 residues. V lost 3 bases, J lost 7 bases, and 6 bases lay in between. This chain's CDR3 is CASSLGPTQYF. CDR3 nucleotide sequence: TGTGCCAGCAGCTTGGGGCCGACCCAGTACTTC.

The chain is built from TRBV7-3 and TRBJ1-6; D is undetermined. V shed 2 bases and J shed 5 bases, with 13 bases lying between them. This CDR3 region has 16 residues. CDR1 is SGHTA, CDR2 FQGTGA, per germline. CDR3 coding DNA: TGTGCCAGCAGCTTAGCCGGCGGAAGAAATAATTCACCCCTCCACTTT. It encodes CASSLAGGRNNSPLHF.

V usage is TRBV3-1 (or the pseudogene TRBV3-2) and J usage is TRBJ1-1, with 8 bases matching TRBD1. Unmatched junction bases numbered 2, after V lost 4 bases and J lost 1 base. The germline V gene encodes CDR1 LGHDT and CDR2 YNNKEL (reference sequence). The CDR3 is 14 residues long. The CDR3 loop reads CASSRGQGNTEAFF. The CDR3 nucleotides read TGTGCCAGCAGCCGCGGACAGGGGAACACTGAAGCTTTCTTT.

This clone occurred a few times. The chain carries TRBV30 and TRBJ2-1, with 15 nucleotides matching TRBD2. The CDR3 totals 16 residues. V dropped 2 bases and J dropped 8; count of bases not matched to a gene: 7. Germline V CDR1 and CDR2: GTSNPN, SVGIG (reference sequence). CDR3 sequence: CAWSYSGTSGRHEQFF. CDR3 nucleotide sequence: TGTGCCTGGAGTTACTCCGGGACTAGCGGGAGGCATGAGCAGTTCTTC.